Listed here is a single T cell receptor (beta chain). Total RNA amounts of at least 6 micrograms were extracted per sample. This CDR3 is built from 15 residues. With 10 bases clipped from V and 5 bases from J, the junction kept 14 bases outside the gene matches. Germline V gene data show CDR1 as KGHDR and CDR2 as SFDVKD. The authors ran a second PCR of roughly 7 to 11 cycles using a sample-barcoded 5' primer and a J-beta primer mix. TCRdb passed the 5' RACE reads through MiXCR, listing each CDR3 protein once. The repertoire has about 1.8 million distinct CDR3 sequences, around 48% of them found once; the top ten carry around 2.1%. The data were obtained in a study of blood T cells in healthy people across ages.

The specimen was blood. The clonotype was recovered from a woman between 35 and 50 years old in good health. The chain couples TRBV24-1 to TRBJ2-3; TRBD2 aligns across 7 bases. The CDR3 nucleotides read TGTGCCACTGCCGGGGGAGCGGGGTTGCGAGATACGCAGTATTTT. This codes for CATAGGAGLRDTQYF.